This TCR beta chain was documented in a study of blood T cell repertoires in COVID-19. Looking at the study overall: Sites in the United States, Italy and Spain provided acute and convalescent COVID-19 samples.

Methods used by the authors: Reference gene primers were amplified, and this amplification served to estimate nucleated cell counts. Using immunoSEQ multiplex PCR, the repertoire was profiled, and TCRdb retains in-frame clones only, with some absent. The DNA was the basis for D and trimming; V, J and clone size are from that table. This table holds some 80,000 clones, roughly 91% found once. Germline values: CDR1 SGHRS, CDR2 YFSETQ. Deletions cut 4 bases from V and 0 bases from J, with 11 bases between. CDR3 size: 15 residues. The source material was peripheral blood. This clonotype originated in a human donor in a cohort sampled during active COVID-19. The V gene is TRBV5-1, the J gene TRBJ1-3; D unclear. The CDR3 here is CASSATGNSGNTIYF. CDR3 coding DNA: TGCGCCAGCAGCGCGACGGGAAACTCTGGAAACACCATATATTTT.